One sample yielded the 7 T cell receptor beta chains listed below, sequenced in a study of T cell responses to AZD1222 COVID-19 vaccine. Clones were read by immunoSEQ multiplex PCR, and TCRdb kept only the in-frame ones, dropping some. The table includes roughly 150,000 clones, about 91% detected once. The sample consisted of peripheral blood, taken on day 0 of AZD1222 vaccination. Receptor source: an adult in good health.

The chain joins TRBV5-1 to TRBJ2-3; no definite D call. The CDR3 is 16 amino acids. V gave up 0 bases and J gave up 3 bases, with 14 bases separating them. Germline CDR1 and CDR2: SGHRS and YFSETQ. The CDR3 sequence is CASSLDGLAGTDTQYF. In DNA, the CDR3 is TGCGCCAGCAGCTTGGACGGCTTAGCTGGGACAGATACGCAGTATTTT. The full variable domain, completed using reference TRBV5-1 and TRBJ2-3, is KAGVTQTPRYLIKTRGQQVTLSCSPISGHRSVSWYQQTPGQGLQFLFEYFSETQRNKGNFPGRFSGRQFSNSRSEMNVSTLELGDSALYLCASSLDGLAGTDTQYFGPGTRLTVL.

The rearrangement joins TRBV21-1 to TRBJ2-5; the listed D gene, TRBD2, was not tested against the DNA. TRBV21-1 is listed as a pseudogene. The CDR3 is 16 amino acids. Here the CDR3 reads CASSKALAAYQETQYF. The CDR3 coding sequence is TGTGCCAGCAGCAAAGCGCTGGCGGCATACCAAGAGACCCAGTACTTC.

The rearrangement uses TRBV5-5 and TRBJ2-1; D is perhaps TRBD2 (6 bases). Per the germline V gene, CDR1 is SGHKS and CDR2 is YYEKEE (reference sequence). The V end lost 4 bases, the J end lost 4 bases, and 15 bases lay between the germline ends. This CDR3 has 15 residues. The DNA for the CDR3 is TGTGCCAGCAGCCCGGAACTAGCCGGGTACAATGAGCAGTTCTTC. Translated, it gives CASSPELAGYNEQFF.

The chain employs TRBV10-1 and TRBJ2-4; 7 nucleotides align to TRBD1. CDR1 and CDR2 from the germline V gene are WNHNN and SYGVQD (reference sequence). The CDR3 runs 14 residues. Trimming at V came to 9 bases and at J to 6 bases, leaving 11 bases not matched to a gene. The CDR3, as DNA: TGCGCCAGGGGCAACAGGGGTGGGAGAAACATTCAGTACTTC. It codes for CARGNRGGRNIQYF.

CDR3 protein: CASSFRADTQYF. The CDR3 bases are TGCGCCAGCAGCTTCCGAGCAGATACGCAGTATTTT. The chain combines TRBV5-1 with TRBJ2-3; D gene uncertain. This CDR3 has 12 amino acids. From germline, CDR1 is SGHRS and CDR2 YFSETQ. The V gene lost 2 bases and the J gene lost 4 bases, with 5 bases spanning the gap.

This clone was found many times. The chain has TRBV6-5 and TRBJ2-7, with TRBD1 identical over 10 bases. Germline CDR1 and CDR2: MNHEY and SVGAGI. The V gene end was trimmed by 4 bases and the J gene end by 5 bases; junction bases not matched to a gene: 11. CDR3 size: 16 residues. CDR3: CASSFRSGQGRHEQYF. The CDR3, as DNA: TGTGCCAGCAGTTTCCGATCGGGACAGGGGAGACACGAGCAGTACTTC.

This clone was detected a few times. This chain joins TRBV5-1 and TRBJ1-4; TRBD1 is a possible D gene (5 bases). CDR1 SGHRS and CDR2 YFSETQ come from the germline V gene. V was pared by 2 bases and J by 8 bases, with 16 bases between. The CDR3 is 15 residues long. The CDR3 region has the DNA TGCGCCAGCAGCTTTGAGGGGAGAGGTGGCGAAAAACTGTTTTTT. It yields the protein CASSFEGRGGEKLFF. Together with reference TRBV5-1 and TRBJ1-4, the CDR3 gives the full variable domain: KAGVTQTPRYLIKTRGQQVTLSCSPISGHRSVSWYQQTPGQGLQFLFEYFSETQRNKGNFPGRFSGRQFSNSRSEMNVSTLELGDSALYLCASSFEGRGGEKLFFGSGTQLSVL.